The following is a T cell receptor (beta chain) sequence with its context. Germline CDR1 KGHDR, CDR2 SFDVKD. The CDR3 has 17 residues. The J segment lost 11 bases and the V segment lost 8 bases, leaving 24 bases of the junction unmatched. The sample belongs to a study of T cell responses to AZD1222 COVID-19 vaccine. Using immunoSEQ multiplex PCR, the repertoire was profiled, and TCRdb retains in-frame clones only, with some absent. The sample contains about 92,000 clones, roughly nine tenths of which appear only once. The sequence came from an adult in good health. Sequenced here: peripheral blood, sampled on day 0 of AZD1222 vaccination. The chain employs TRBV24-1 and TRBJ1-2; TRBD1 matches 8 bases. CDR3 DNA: TGTGCCACCACACTAACCCGACAGGGGTACGTTCGATGGGGGTACACCTTC. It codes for CATTLTRQGYVRWGYTF.